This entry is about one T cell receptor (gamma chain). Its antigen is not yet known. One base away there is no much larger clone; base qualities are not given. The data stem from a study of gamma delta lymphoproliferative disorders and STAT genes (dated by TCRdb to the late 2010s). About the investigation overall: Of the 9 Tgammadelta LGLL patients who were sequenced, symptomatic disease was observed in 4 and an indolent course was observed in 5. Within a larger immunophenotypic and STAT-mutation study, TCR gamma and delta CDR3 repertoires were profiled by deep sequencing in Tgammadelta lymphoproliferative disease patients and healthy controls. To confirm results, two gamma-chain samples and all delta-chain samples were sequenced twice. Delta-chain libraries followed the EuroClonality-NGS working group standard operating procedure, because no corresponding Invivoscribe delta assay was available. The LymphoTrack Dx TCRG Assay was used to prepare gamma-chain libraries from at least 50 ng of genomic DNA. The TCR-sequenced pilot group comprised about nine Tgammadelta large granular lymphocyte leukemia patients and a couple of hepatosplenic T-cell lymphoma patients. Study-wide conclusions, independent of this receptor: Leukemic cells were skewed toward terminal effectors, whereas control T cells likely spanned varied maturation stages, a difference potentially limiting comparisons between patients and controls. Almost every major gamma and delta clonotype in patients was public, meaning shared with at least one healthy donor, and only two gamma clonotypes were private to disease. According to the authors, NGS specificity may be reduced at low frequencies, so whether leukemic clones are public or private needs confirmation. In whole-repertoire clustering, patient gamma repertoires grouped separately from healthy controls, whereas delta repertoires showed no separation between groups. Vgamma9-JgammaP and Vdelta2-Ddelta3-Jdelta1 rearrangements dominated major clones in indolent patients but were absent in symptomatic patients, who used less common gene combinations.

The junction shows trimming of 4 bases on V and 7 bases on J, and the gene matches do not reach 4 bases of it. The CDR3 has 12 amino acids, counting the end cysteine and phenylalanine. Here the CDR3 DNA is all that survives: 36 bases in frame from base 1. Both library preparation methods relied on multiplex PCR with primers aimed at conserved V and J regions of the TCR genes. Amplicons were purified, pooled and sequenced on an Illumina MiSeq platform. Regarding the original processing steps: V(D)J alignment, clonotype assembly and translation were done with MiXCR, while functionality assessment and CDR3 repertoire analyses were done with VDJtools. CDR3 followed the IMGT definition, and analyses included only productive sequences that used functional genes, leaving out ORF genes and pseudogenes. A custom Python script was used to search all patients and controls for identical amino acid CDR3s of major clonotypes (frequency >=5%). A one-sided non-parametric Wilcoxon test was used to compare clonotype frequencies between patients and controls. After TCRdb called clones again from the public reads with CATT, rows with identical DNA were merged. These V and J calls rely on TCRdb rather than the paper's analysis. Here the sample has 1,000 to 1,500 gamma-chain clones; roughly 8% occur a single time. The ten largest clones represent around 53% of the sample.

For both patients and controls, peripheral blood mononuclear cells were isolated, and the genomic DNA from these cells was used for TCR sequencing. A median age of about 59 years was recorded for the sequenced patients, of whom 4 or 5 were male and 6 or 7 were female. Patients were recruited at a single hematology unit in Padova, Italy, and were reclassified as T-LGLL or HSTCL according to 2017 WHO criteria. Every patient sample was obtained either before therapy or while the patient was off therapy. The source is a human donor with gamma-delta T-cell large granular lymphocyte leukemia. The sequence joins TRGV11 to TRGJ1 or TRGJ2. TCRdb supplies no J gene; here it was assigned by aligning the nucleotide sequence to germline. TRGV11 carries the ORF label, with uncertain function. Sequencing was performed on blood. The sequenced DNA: TGTGCCTGCTGGATTAGTAACTATAAGAAACTCTTT. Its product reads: CACWISNYKKLF.